The clone carrying this TCR beta chain has more than one count but fewer than ten. This sample stems from a study of beta chain features in type 1 diabetes. The wider study: Patients looked much like healthy donors when it came to age, gender and cell yields.

Sequenced material consisted of expressed TCRB transcripts (all of the isolated RNA was reverse transcribed). Measured with immunoSEQ multiplex PCR; TCRdb has only the in-frame clones, and not every one. Among hundreds of thousands of clones listed, about 17% were seen once. What was sequenced was naive CD4+ T cells from blood. The clonotype originates from a young woman in good health.

The CDR3 DNA follows: TGTGCCAGCAGCTTTAGACAGGGGTTTATGGCTGGGCAGTACTTC. Protein product: CASSFRQGFMAGQYF. The chain couples TRBV7-8 to TRBJ2-7; TRBD1 matches at 8 bases. The CDR3 extends over 15 amino acids. Germline assignment: CDR1 SGHVS and CDR2 FQNEAQ. The V and J ends lost 3 bases and 9 bases, in that order; junction bases with no gene match: 13.